The sequence of this T cell receptor beta chain was determined in a study of blood T cell repertoires in COVID-19. Libraries were prepared by immunoSEQ multiplex PCR; TCRdb keeps only in-frame clonotypes and omits some of them. The repertoire holds 150,000 to 180,000 clones, with about 86% as singletons. The CDR3 loop spans 18 amino acids. Germline loops: CDR1 MGHRA, CDR2 YSYEKL. The V and J ends lost 3 bases and 0 bases, in that order; junction bases with no gene match: 9. The material sequenced was peripheral blood. The chain couples TRBV4-1 to TRBJ2-4; 9 nucleotides align to TRBD1. The sequence came from a woman in her sixties with acute or convalescent COVID-19. CDR3 bases: TGCGCCAGCAGCCAGGGACAGGGCTCGGGGAGAGCCAAAAACATTCAGTACTTC. Amino acids: CASSQGQGSGRAKNIQYF.